These 13 T cell receptor beta chains were all obtained from the same sample, sequenced in a study of T cell responses to AZD1222 COVID-19 vaccine. Profiled with immunoSEQ multiplex PCR; TCRdb holds only in-frame clones, not every one. Of 110,000 or so clones in the sample, 70% to 90% were seen once. The sequencing used peripheral blood, collected on day 0 of AZD1222 vaccination. The receptors shown here come from an adult in good health.

The chain recombines TRBV28 with TRBJ1-6, with TRBD1 identical over 11 bases. After removal of 7 bases from V and 11 bases from J, the junction contained 10 bases not matched to a gene. The CDR3 consists of 15 residues. The germline CDR1 and CDR2 sequences are MDHEN and SYDVKM. As DNA, the CDR3 is TGTGCCAGCACCGAGGGACAGGGGGGAAGTCCACCCCTCCACTTT. The encoded protein is CASTEGQGGSPPLHF.

This chain connects TRBV4-1 to TRBJ2-1, with 12 nucleotides matching TRBD2. Per germline, CDR1 MGHRA and CDR2 YSYEKL. The CDR3 spans 18 residues. V trimming: 1 base; J trimming: 5 bases; junction bases outside the gene matches: 9. CDR3 nucleotide sequence: TGCGCCAGCAGCCAAGTAAGACTAGCGGGAGAGGAGAACAATGAGCAGTTCTTC. It is translated as CASSQVRLAGEENNEQFF.

The chain employs TRBV4-2 and TRBJ1-6; D gene ambiguous. V lost 1 base and J 6 bases, leaving 10 bases between the germline ends. Germline loops: CDR1 LGHNA, CDR2 YNFKEQ. This CDR3 has 15 amino acids. CDR3 DNA sequence: TGTGCCAGCAGCCAAGGTCCAGGAGGTAATTCACCCCTCCACTTT. It specifies CASSQGPGGNSPLHF.

This rearrangement joins TRBV19 to TRBJ1-5; D is undetermined. V was trimmed by 7 bases and J by 7 bases, leaving 17 bases between them. CDR1 LNHDA and CDR2 SQIVND come from the germline V gene (reference sequence). This CDR3 region has 14 residues. The CDR3 DNA is TGTGCCAGTAATAAGGGAGAAAATGAACAGCCCCAGCATTTT. It yields the protein CASNKGENEQPQHF. Full variable domain (rest looked up from reference TRBV19 and TRBJ1-5): DGGITQSPKYLFRKEGQNVTLSCEQNLNHDAMYWYRQDPGQGLRLIYYSQIVNDFQKGDIAEGYSVSREKKESFPLTVTSAQKNPTAFYLCASNKGENEQPQHFGDGTRLSIL.

The V call is TRBV7-8, the J call TRBJ2-7, with 9 nucleotides matching TRBD1. V lost 2 bases, J lost 1 base, and 3 bases stayed unmatched. CDR1 and CDR2 from the germline V gene are SGHVS and FQNEAQ. This CDR3 contains 15 residues. CDR3 in amino acids: CASSLHRGPSYEQYF. CDR3 nucleotide sequence: TGTGCCAGCAGCTTACACAGGGGGCCTTCCTACGAGCAGTACTTC.

The J gene is TRBJ1-4, the V gene TRBV13; 9 positions agree with TRBD1. The trim removed 5 bases at V and 6 bases at J, leaving 7 bases unmatched. Looked up from germline, CDR1 is PRHDT and CDR2 is FYEKMQ (reference sequence). The CDR3 contains 15 residues. The CDR3 reads CASSRTDRGHEKLFF. In nucleotides, the CDR3 is TGTGCCAGCAGCCGAACGGACAGGGGTCATGAAAAACTGTTTTTT.

The CDR3 region has the DNA TGTGCCTGGAGTATCGAGAGTGAAGCTTTCTTT. Its translation is CAWSIESEAFF. This rearrangement joins TRBV30 to TRBJ1-1; D is unresolved. Germline CDR1 and CDR2: GTSNPN and SVGIG (reference sequence). Trimming took 2 bases from V and 7 from J, leaving 8 bases between them. CDR3 length: 11 residues.

The V call is TRBV6-2 or TRBV6-3, the J call TRBJ2-7; D is unresolved. The germline V gene encodes CDR1 MNHEY and CDR2 SVGEGT. The CDR3 contains 14 residues. Between the trimmed V and J ends, which lost 2 bases and 3 bases, there was a span of 11 bases. This CDR3 reads CASSYPGAHYEQYF. The CDR3 DNA is TGTGCCAGCAGTTACCCCGGAGCTCACTACGAGCAGTACTTC.

The V call is TRBV19, the J call TRBJ1-5, with 8 bases fitting TRBD1. The V segment lost 1 base and the J segment 2 bases; nucleotides outside the gene matches: 1. The CDR3 sequence is 15 residues long. Per germline, CDR1 LNHDA and CDR2 SQIVND (reference sequence). The CDR3 DNA reads TGTGCCAGTAGTATAGGGGGACAGGGCAATCAGCCCCAGCATTTT. Translating gives CASSIGGQGNQPQHF.

This clone is a singleton in its sample. This chain connects TRBV5-8 to TRBJ1-3; D call uncertain. Germline lookup yields CDR1 SGHTS and CDR2 YDEGEE. The CDR3 consists of 12 residues. Trimming took 7 bases from V and 7 from J, leaving 12 bases between them. CDR3 region: CASSLSVNTIYF. CDR3 sequence (DNA): TGTGCCAGCTCCCTCTCGGTTAACACCATATATTTT.

V and J are TRBV6-2 or TRBV6-3 and TRBJ1-4; unclear D gene. Trimming left V 5 bases short and J 3 bases short, with 10 bases between. CDR3 length: 14 amino acids. Germline V gene sequence: CDR1 MNHEY, CDR2 SVGEGT. CDR3 nucleotide sequence: TGTGCCAGCAGTACCGGGTCATCTAATGAAAAACTGTTTTTT. Translation: CASSTGSSNEKLFF.

The V call is TRBV6-5, the J call TRBJ2-3, with a possible D match to TRBD1 (5 bases). The length of the CDR3 is 16 residues. Per germline, CDR1 MNHEY and CDR2 SVGAGI. V shed 2 bases and J shed 2 bases, with 14 bases lying between them. This chain's CDR3 is CASSYVGRGYTDTQYF. The CDR3 DNA reads TGTGCCAGCAGTTACGTGGGAAGGGGATACACAGATACGCAGTATTTT.

The chain couples TRBV28 to TRBJ1-2, with 7 bases identical to TRBD1. The CDR3 runs 13 residues. V shed 7 bases and J 3 bases; nucleotides not matched to a gene: 5. Per the germline V gene, CDR1 is MDHEN and CDR2 is SYDVKM. CDR3: CASTGTADYGYTF. In nucleotides, the CDR3 is TGTGCCAGCACCGGGACAGCTGACTATGGCTACACCTTC.